The entry below gives a single T cell receptor (beta chain) sequence along with its context. V was clipped by 7 bases and J by 2 bases, with 11 bases between them. The CDR3 covers 13 residues. Germline CDR1 GTSNPN, CDR2 SVGIG (reference sequence). Generated by immunoSEQ multiplex PCR, the TCRdb table keeps only in-frame clones and is missing some. The sample gives some 220,000 clones, approximately 86% of which show up once; 1.3% is in the top ten. These data belong to a study of blood T cell repertoires in COVID-19. This TCR came from a woman aged 30 to 39 with COVID-19, enrolled during active disease. Sequenced material: peripheral blood. The chain has TRBV30 and TRBJ1-4, with D uncertain. CDR3: CAYGRSTNEKLFF. The CDR3 DNA follows: TGTGCCTACGGGAGGTCGACTAATGAAAAACTGTTTTTT.